This TCR beta chain came from a study of cytomegalovirus exposure and HLA in healthy donors. The PCR made use of 60 Vbeta and 13 Jbeta primers. Sequenced by immunoSEQ multiplex PCR; TCRdb stores in-frame clones only, minus some. The sample consists of approximately 100,000 clones, around three quarters of them appearing once. This clone was observed a few times. Its antigen is not known. The length of the CDR3 is 15 residues. Germline V CDR1 and CDR2: SGDLS, YYNGEE. Trimming left V 0 bases short and J 5 bases short, with 11 bases between. Study-wide points: The study recorded around 160 TCR beta chains that were cytomegalovirus-associated. Earlier findings revealed that most TCR beta V segments proved productive either about 90% or about 30% of the time.

The chain links TRBV9 to TRBJ1-4; D is unclear. The sample taken for sequencing was PBMCs. The source is a woman in her forties in good health and CMV-seronegative. CDR3 coding DNA: TGTGCCAGCAGCGTAGGAGGGTCGGACAATGAAAAACTGTTTTTT. This translates into CASSVGGSDNEKLFF. Combining the CDR3 with reference TRBV9 and TRBJ1-4 gives the whole variable domain DSGVTQTPKHLITATGQRVTLRCSPRSGDLSVYWYQQSLDQGLQFLIQYYNGEERAKGNILERFSAQQFPDLHSELNLSSLELGDSALYFCASSVGGSDNEKLFFGSGTQLSVL.